A selection of T cell receptor beta chains follows, all from one sample in a study of early T cells in non-severe SARS-CoV-2 infection. Each CDR3 protein gets one entry after TCRdb re-called the 5' RACE reads with MiXCR. Of tens of thousands of distinct CDR3 sequences listed, about 12% are singletons. Sequencing was carried out using whole blood. Receptor source: an adult who was a healthcare worker with PCR-confirmed SARS-CoV-2 infection or an uninfected control (not recorded which). CDR3s include the opening cysteine and the closing phenylalanine or tryptophan. A D gene is named only where the DNA matches it firmly. The listing skips clone size in some rows; elsewhere it reads once, few, many or a size class.

size: many; J: TRBJ2-5; V: TRBV6-6; D: -; DNA: TGTGCCAGCAGTTACGGAAGTGGGGTGGACTTC; CDR3: CASSYGSGVDF
size: -; J: TRBJ1-5; V: TRBV29-1; D: -; DNA: TGCAGCGTGAGTTCTGCTGTAGATCAGCCCCAGCATTTT; CDR3: CSVSSAVDQPQHF
size: few; J: TRBJ1-4; V: TRBV12-3/TRBV12-4; D: TRBD1; DNA: TGTGCCAGCAGAAAAGGGGGCTATAGACTGTTTTTT; CDR3: CASRKGGYRLFF
size: -; J: TRBJ1-1; V: TRBV6-1; D: -; DNA: TGTGCCAGCAGCGGGTGGGGAGCGAACACTGAAGCTTTCTTT; CDR3: CASSGWGANTEAFF
size: -; J: TRBJ1-1; V: TRBV6-2/TRBV6-3; D: -; DNA: TGTGCCAGCTCGAGGTTAGGTACGAACACTGAAGCTTTCTTT; CDR3: CASSRLGTNTEAFF
size: -; J: TRBJ2-7; V: TRBV9; D: -; DNA: TGTGCCAGCAGCGTAGCTCCCGGGGTCTACGAGCAGTACTTC; CDR3: CASSVAPGVYEQYF
size: many; J: TRBJ1-1; V: TRBV29-1; D: -; DNA: TGCAGCGTTGTAGGGGTAACTGAAGCTTTCTTT; CDR3: CSVVGVTEAFF
size: few; J: TRBJ2-5; V: TRBV18; D: -; DNA: TGTGCCAGCTCACCCTCATTCGGGCCAAAAGAGACCCAGTACTTC; CDR3: CASSPSFGPKETQYF
size: -; J: TRBJ2-1; V: TRBV29-1; D: TRBD2; DNA: TGCAGCGTTGAGCCGAGAACTAGCGGTCACAATGAGCAGTTCTTC; CDR3: CSVEPRTSGHNEQFF
size: -; J: TRBJ2-7; V: TRBV9; D: TRBD1; DNA: TGTGCCAGCAGCGAGGGGGACAGTCAGCAGTACTTC; CDR3: CASSEGDSQQYF
size: -; J: TRBJ1-3; V: TRBV9; D: -; DNA: TGTGCCAGCAGCACCCAAGTTGGAAACACCATATATTTT; CDR3: CASSTQVGNTIYF
size: many; J: TRBJ1-1; V: TRBV12-3/TRBV12-4; D: TRBD1; DNA: TGTGCCAGCATCCCAGGGGGGAACACTGAAGCTTTCTTT; CDR3: CASIPGGNTEAFF
size: many; J: TRBJ2-2; V: TRBV7-2; D: -; DNA: TGTGCCAGCGCCCCTGGTAGCGGGAACACCGGGGAGCTGTTTTTT; CDR3: CASAPGSGNTGELFF
size: many; J: TRBJ1-2; V: TRBV6-5; D: -; DNA: TGTGCCAGCAGTAACGGGATTACCTATGGCTACACCTTC; CDR3: CASSNGITYGYTF
size: few; J: TRBJ2-2; V: TRBV5-1; D: -; DNA: TGCGCCAGCAGCCGGACAAGGGCGACCGGACTGTTTTTT; CDR3: CASSRTRATGLFF
size: -; J: TRBJ2-2; V: TRBV27; D: -; DNA: TGTGCCAGCAGTTTATCAATAGGGTCCACCGGGGAGCTGTTTTTT; CDR3: CASSLSIGSTGELFF
size: -; J: TRBJ2-1; V: TRBV18; D: -; DNA: TGTGCCAGCTCACCCCCGGGACATCAGTACAATGAGCAGTTCTTC; CDR3: CASSPPGHQYNEQFF
size: few; J: TRBJ1-5; V: TRBV20-1; D: -; DNA: TGCAGTGCTAGAGCGGGGGGGGCTGCTAGCAATCAGCCCCAGCATTTT; CDR3: CSARAGGAASNQPQHF
size: -; J: TRBJ2-4; V: TRBV6-2/TRBV6-3; D: -; DNA: TGTGCCAGCAGTGAGATACTAGCCAAAAACATTCAGTACTTC; CDR3: CASSEILAKNIQYF
size: many; J: TRBJ2-7; V: TRBV5-8; D: -; DNA: TGTGCCAGCAGCAGGGGGGGGAATGACTACGAGCAGTACTTC; CDR3: CASSRGGNDYEQYF
size: many; J: TRBJ2-5; V: TRBV7-2; D: -; DNA: TGTGCCAGCAGCTTAGTTGGGGGTCAAGAGACCCAGTACTTC; CDR3: CASSLVGGQETQYF
size: -; J: TRBJ2-3; V: TRBV5-1; D: -; DNA: TGCGCCAGCAGCATACCTATGCCGGGACCGTCGTCCACAGATACGCAGTATTTT; CDR3: CASSIPMPGPSSTDTQYF
size: medium-sized; J: TRBJ2-1; V: TRBV24-1; D: -; DNA: TGTGCCACCAGTGATGCCGGGACAGAGCAGTTCTTC; CDR3: CATSDAGTEQFF
size: -; J: TRBJ1-4; V: TRBV19; D: TRBD1; DNA: TGTGCCAGTACCCCCGTCCGGACAGGGGAGGGTGAAAAACTGTTTTTT; CDR3: CASTPVRTGEGEKLFF
size: few; J: TRBJ2-3; V: TRBV20-1; D: -; DNA: TGCAGTGCTCCCCAGGATCCAGATACGCAGTATTTT; CDR3: CSAPQDPDTQYF
size: few; J: TRBJ2-5; V: TRBV30; D: -; DNA: TGTGCCTGGAGTAATGGCCCAGCACAAGAGACCCAGTACTTC; CDR3: CAWSNGPAQETQYF
size: few; J: TRBJ2-7; V: TRBV7-9; D: TRBD1; DNA: TGTGCCAGCAGCCCCTTCCGACCGGGACAGGATTCCTACGAGCAGTACTTC; CDR3: CASSPFRPGQDSYEQYF
size: many; J: TRBJ2-4; V: TRBV28; D: -; DNA: TGTGCCAGCAGAACTCGAGAACTAAAAAACATTCAGTACTTC; CDR3: CASRTRELKNIQYF
size: many; J: TRBJ2-5; V: TRBV29-1; D: TRBD2; DNA: TGCAGCTTGGGACTAGCGGGGGGCCAAGAGACCCAGTACTTC; CDR3: CSLGLAGGQETQYF
size: few; J: TRBJ2-1; V: TRBV24-1; D: TRBD2; DNA: TGTGCCACCAGTGAAACTAGCGGGAGGGCCTACAATGAGCAGTTCTTC; CDR3: CATSETSGRAYNEQFF
size: -; J: TRBJ2-4; V: TRBV12-3/TRBV12-4; D: -; DNA: TGTGCCAGCAGTGGACTAGCCAAAAACATTCAGTACTTC; CDR3: CASSGLAKNIQYF
size: many; J: TRBJ1-2; V: TRBV14; D: -; DNA: TGTGCCAGCAGCCAAGTAACGGGGCGACCGGCCTTC; CDR3: CASSQVTGRPAF
size: -; J: TRBJ2-2; V: TRBV19; D: -; DNA: TGTGCCAGTAGTATTGGGACTTTACACACCGGGGAGCTGTTTTTT; CDR3: CASSIGTLHTGELFF
size: many; J: TRBJ2-1; V: TRBV12-3/TRBV12-4; D: TRBD2; DNA: TGTGCCAGCAGTATAATTACAGCGGGAGGAACCGGTGAGCAGTTCTTC; CDR3: CASSIITAGGTGEQFF
size: few; J: TRBJ2-7; V: TRBV5-8; D: TRBD2; DNA: TGTGCCAGCAGCTACCGACCTAGCGGCGAGCAGTACTTC; CDR3: CASSYRPSGEQYF
size: few; J: TRBJ2-7; V: TRBV4-1; D: -; DNA: TGCGCCAGCAGCCATGGGGGATTCGGGGGCTCCTACGAGCAGTACTTC; CDR3: CASSHGGFGGSYEQYF
size: -; J: TRBJ1-1; V: TRBV20-1; D: -; DNA: TGCAGTGCTACGTCACGGATGAACACTGAAGCTTTCTTT; CDR3: CSATSRMNTEAFF
size: -; J: TRBJ1-1; V: TRBV6-1; D: -; DNA: TGTACCAGCAGTGAACGCGGGGAGGTTACTGAAGCTTTCTTT; CDR3: CTSSERGEVTEAFF
size: -; J: TRBJ2-5; V: TRBV29-1; D: -; DNA: TGCAGCGTTTCTGGAGGGCGGTACCAAGAGACCCAGTACTTC; CDR3: CSVSGGRYQETQYF
size: -; J: TRBJ1-2; V: TRBV29-1; D: -; DNA: TGCAGCGTCCCGGAGGCCTATGGCTACACCTTC; CDR3: CSVPEAYGYTF
size: -; J: TRBJ2-2; V: TRBV24-1; D: TRBD1; DNA: TGTGCCACTTCGACAGGGATTACCGGGGAGCTGTTTTTT; CDR3: CATSTGITGELFF
size: -; J: TRBJ2-3; V: TRBV4-2; D: TRBD2; DNA: TGTGCCAGCAGCCAAGATCCGGGACTAGTCTTTTCAGATACGCAGTATTTT; CDR3: CASSQDPGLVFSDTQYF
size: many; J: TRBJ1-5; V: TRBV27; D: TRBD1; DNA: TGTGCCAGCAGTGCGTACAGGGGCAGCAATCAGCCCCAGCATTTT; CDR3: CASSAYRGSNQPQHF
size: few; J: TRBJ2-7; V: TRBV7-2; D: TRBD2; DNA: TGTGCCAGCAGCCCGCAGGGAGGGCCGTCCTACGAGCAGTACTTC; CDR3: CASSPQGGPSYEQYF
size: few; J: TRBJ2-3; V: TRBV29-1; D: TRBD2; DNA: TGCAGCGTTTTAACTAGCGGGGGCAGCACAGATACGCAGTATTTT; CDR3: CSVLTSGGSTDTQYF
size: few; J: TRBJ1-5; V: TRBV18; D: TRBD1; DNA: TGTGCCAGCTCAGAGGACAGGACTCAGCCCCAGCATTTT; CDR3: CASSEDRTQPQHF
size: few; J: TRBJ2-1; V: TRBV24-1; D: TRBD2; DNA: TGTGCCACCAGTGATCCTCTAGCGGGAGCCTACAATGAGCAGTTCTTC; CDR3: CATSDPLAGAYNEQFF
size: few; J: TRBJ2-7; V: TRBV30; D: -; DNA: TGTGCCTGGAGTGAAAGCAGTTACGAGCAGTACTTC; CDR3: CAWSESSYEQYF
size: -; J: TRBJ2-7; V: TRBV7-2; D: -; DNA: TGTGCCAGCAGCTTAATGAGCGTGTCCTACGAGCAGTACTTC; CDR3: CASSLMSVSYEQYF
size: few; J: TRBJ2-1; V: TRBV7-9; D: -; DNA: TGTGCCAGCAGCTTAGCGGTATCCTACAATGAGCAGTTCTTC; CDR3: CASSLAVSYNEQFF
size: many; J: TRBJ1-3; V: TRBV7-2; D: -; DNA: TGTGCCAGCAGCTTCGACAGGAGCTCTGGAAACACCATATATTTT; CDR3: CASSFDRSSGNTIYF
size: medium-sized; J: TRBJ2-7; V: TRBV20-1; D: TRBD2; DNA: TGCAGTGCTAGGGACCCTAGCGGGAGGGCGTCGGGGTACGAGCAGTACTTC; CDR3: CSARDPSGRASGYEQYF
size: -; J: TRBJ2-7; V: TRBV20-1; D: -; DNA: TGCAGTGCTAGAGACCCGGGACGTTCCTACGAGCAGTACTTC; CDR3: CSARDPGRSYEQYF